This section outlines one TCR beta chain sequence together with its context. Repertoires were generated with immunoSEQ multiplex PCR, while TCRdb's copy carries only in-frame clones and drops some. The sample has about 97,000 clones; about 95% are singletons. The record originates from a study of technical replicates of blood from several donors. After removal of 2 bases from V and 2 bases from J, the junction contained 14 bases not matched to a gene. The CDR3 runs 18 residues. Germline V gene data show CDR1 as SGHDT and CDR2 as YYEEEE. The sample consisted of T cells isolated from PBMCs. The sequence came from a human donor in good health. This rearrangement joins TRBV5-6 to TRBJ2-3, with 7 bases lining up with TRBD2. The CDR3 DNA is TGTGCCAGCAGCTTACGGCGCCTGACTAGCTCTTACACAGATACGCAGTATTTT. Its protein is CASSLRRLTSSYTDTQYF.